These 18 T cell receptor beta chains came from one sample sequenced in a study of spatial heterogeneity in lung cancer. Described time point: blood at routine non-recurrence follow-up after resection. MiXCR, run by TCRdb on the 5' RACE reads, gives a single entry per CDR3 protein. Here the sample spans about 32,000 distinct CDR3 sequences, 10% being singletons. The sequencing here drew on PBMCs, taken at follow-up. Receptor source: a female donor with early-stage non-small cell lung cancer.

This chain joins TRBV7-9 and TRBJ2-5, with a weak D call TRBD1 (6 bases). Deletions cut 6 bases from V and 5 bases from J, with 10 bases between. CDR3 size: 12 residues. Germline loops: CDR1 SEHNR, CDR2 FQNEAQ (reference sequence). The CDR3 nucleotides are TGTGCCAGCAGTTGGGGGCCGGAGACCCAGTACTTC. It encodes CASSWGPETQYF.

The V call is TRBV7-2, the J call TRBJ1-2; 7 positions agree with TRBD1. Losses at the gene ends were 0 bases for V and 4 bases for J; bases not matched to a gene: 11. The CDR3 sequence is 17 residues long. Germline CDR1 is SGHTA and CDR2 is FQGNSA. CDR3 protein: CASSLAAPGQTFYGYTF. CDR3 sequence (DNA): TGTGCCAGCAGCTTAGCCGCGCCGGGACAGACTTTCTATGGCTACACCTTC.

This clonotype has a count of ten or more. The chain employs TRBV2 and TRBJ1-5; no clear D gene. The CDR3 sequence is 13 residues long. V was trimmed by 3 bases and J by 7 bases, leaving 10 bases between them. Germline V CDR1 and CDR2: SNHLY, FYNNEI. CDR3 in DNA: TGTGCCAGCAGTGAGGGAGGGCTCCAGCCCCAGCATTTT. Its protein product is CASSEGGLQPQHF.

The table lists this clonotype with many counts. The genes are TRBV6-6 and TRBJ1-1, with a weak D call TRBD1 (5 bases). The CDR3 runs 13 residues. In germline, CDR1 is MNHNY, CDR2 SVGAGI (reference sequence). Deletions cut 8 bases from V and 1 base from J, with 11 bases between. Written as DNA, the CDR3 is TGTGCCAGCCTGCTCGGGGCGAACACTGAAGCTTTCTTT. Its translation is CASLLGANTEAFF.

Many counts were recorded for this clonotype. CDR3 coding DNA: TGTGCCAGCAGTGACAGGGGAAGAGAGACCCAGTACTTC. This gives the protein CASSDRGRETQYF. This sequence joins TRBV28 and TRBJ2-5, with 8 bases fitting TRBD1. This CDR3 contains 13 residues. Trimming took 5 bases from V and 4 from J; bases not matched to a gene: 3. Germline CDR1 MDHEN, CDR2 SYDVKM.

The chain links TRBV29-1 to TRBJ1-2; TRBD1 agrees at 7 bases. Germline assignment: CDR1 SQVTM and CDR2 ANQGSEA. Unmatched junction bases numbered 10, after V lost 5 bases and J lost 7 bases. This CDR3 is 13 amino acids long. CDR3 nucleotide sequence: TGCAGCGTTAGGGACAGTAATTTGGCTGGCTACACCTTC. Its protein product is CSVRDSNLAGYTF.

The rearrangement uses TRBV7-9 and TRBJ1-1, with D possibly TRBD1 on 5 matching bases. Germline CDR1 reads SEHNR; CDR2 reads FQNEAQ (reference sequence). Trimming shortened V by 6 bases and J by 1 base, and 9 bases separated the two germline ends. The CDR3 runs to 13 residues. DNA for the CDR3: TGTGCCAGCAGATCTGGACAGAACACTGAAGCTTTCTTT. The encoded protein is CASRSGQNTEAFF.

Many counts were recorded for this clonotype. The gene calls are TRBV24-1 and TRBJ2-2, with TRBD2 matching 7 bases. The trim removed 6 bases at V and 4 bases at J, leaving 1 base unmatched. Germline CDR1 and CDR2: KGHDR and SFDVKD. The CDR3 runs to 13 residues. In nucleotides, the CDR3 is TGTGCCACCAGTTCGGGAGGCACCGGGGAGCTGTTTTTT. Its protein is CATSSGGTGELFF.

This clonotype has a handful of counts. The chain employs TRBV7-2 and TRBJ1-2; D remains ambiguous. This CDR3 is built from 13 residues. The V end was cut by 4 bases, the J end by 8 bases, with 14 bases between. Germline CDR1 and CDR2: SGHTA and FQGNSA. CDR3 bases: TGTGCCAGCAGCTCCCCGCCCAGAAGAGGCTACACCTTC. Amino acid sequence: CASSSPPRRGYTF. The full variable domain, in which reference TRBV7-2 and TRBJ1-2 provide the parts outside the CDR3, is GAGVSQSPSNKVTEKGKDVELRCDPISGHTALYWYRQSLGQGLEFLIYFQGNSAPDKSGLPSDRFSAERTGGSVSTLTIQRTQQEDSAVYLCASSSPPRRGYTFGSGTRLTVV.

In its sample, this clonotype is medium-sized. The chain uses TRBV28 and TRBJ1-5, with D possibly TRBD1 on 5 matching bases. The CDR3 spans 17 residues. V lost 5 bases and J lost 1, with 18 bases in between. CDR1 MDHEN and CDR2 SYDVKM come from the germline V gene. In DNA form, the CDR3 reads TGTGCCAGCAGTAAATATTCGCGGGGCAGGAGCAATCAGCCCCAGCATTTT. Translating gives CASSKYSRGRSNQPQHF. The full variable domain, rest sourced from reference TRBV28 and TRBJ1-5, is DVKVTQSSRYLVKRTGEKVFLECVQDMDHENMFWYRQDPGLGLRLIYFSYDVKMKEKGDIPEGYSVSREKKERFSLILESASTNQTSMYLCASSKYSRGRSNQPQHFGDGTRLSIL.

This clonotype was observed many times. This sequence joins TRBV14 and TRBJ2-3, with D perhaps TRBD1 (6 bases). The CDR3 length is 15 residues. CDR1 and CDR2 (germline): SGHDN, FVKESK. V lost 2 bases and J lost 3, with 12 bases in between. CDR3: CASSQKTGLTDTQYF. The CDR3 nucleotides read TGTGCCAGCAGCCAAAAAACAGGGCTTACAGATACGCAGTATTTT.

This clonotype was recorded at least ten times. V usage is TRBV7-9 and J usage is TRBJ2-7, with no clear D. This CDR3 is built from 13 residues. The germline gives CDR1 SEHNR, CDR2 FQNEAQ (reference sequence). The V end was cut by 0 bases, the J end by 3 bases, with 6 bases between. This CDR3 reads CASSLASDYEQYF. CDR3 coding DNA: TGTGCCAGCAGCTTAGCATCCGACTACGAGCAGTACTTC.

This clonotype was observed many times. V gene TRBV19 combines with J gene TRBJ1-5, with no clear D. V gave up 5 bases and J gave up 8 bases, with 13 bases separating them. This CDR3 spans 13 amino acids. In germline, CDR1 is LNHDA, CDR2 SQIVND (reference sequence). The CDR3 is CASSWQAQEPQHF. CDR3 DNA: TGTGCCAGTAGTTGGCAGGCCCAGGAGCCCCAGCATTTT.

This clonotype was recorded at least ten times. The chain carries TRBV20-1 and TRBJ2-3, with 9 bases identical to TRBD2. The CDR3 is 14 residues long. The junction had 5 bases not matched to a gene; V was cut back by 4 bases and J by 3 bases. Germline V gene lookup returns CDR1 DFQATT and CDR2 SNEGSKA (reference sequence). CDR3 residues: CSAKIAGVTDTQYF. CDR3 DNA: TGCAGTGCTAAGATAGCGGGGGTAACAGATACGCAGTATTTT.

In its sample, this clonotype was seen many times. V usage is TRBV29-1 and J usage is TRBJ1-1, with 9 bases matching TRBD1. This CDR3 spans 13 amino acids. Germline trimming cut 7 bases from V and 1 base from J; bases unmatched to any gene: 4. Per germline, CDR1 SQVTM and CDR2 ANQGSEA. The CDR3 DNA follows: TGCAGCGAGAGACAGGGGGAGAACACTGAAGCTTTCTTT. The encoded protein is CSERQGENTEAFF.

This clonotype appeared many times. The chain recombines TRBV6-2 or TRBV6-3 with TRBJ1-5; 10 positions match TRBD1. CDR3 size: 17 residues. Per germline, CDR1 MNHEY and CDR2 SVGEGT. Trimming removed 6 bases from V and 9 bases from J; junction bases left unmatched: 17. This CDR3 is CASSLQIGTGAMRPQHF. CDR3 sequence (DNA): TGTGCCAGCAGCCTCCAGATCGGGACAGGGGCGATGCGGCCCCAGCATTTT.

In this sample, this clonotype turned up many times. The gene calls are TRBV3-1 and TRBJ1-1, with D unresolved. The germline V gene has CDR1 LGHDT and CDR2 YNNKEL (reference sequence). V dropped 5 bases and J dropped 0 bases, with 7 bases sitting between them. The CDR3 extends over 13 amino acids. In DNA form, the CDR3 reads TGTGCCAGCAGCGCGGAGATGAACACTGAAGCTTTCTTT. It encodes CASSAEMNTEAFF.

Remarks on this clonotype: A read error may explain this, as a much larger clone is one base away. The chain couples TRBV28 to TRBJ2-3, with D possibly called TRBD1 or TRBD2 (5 bases each). Trimming shortened V by 6 bases and J by 3 bases, and 19 bases separated the two germline ends. The CDR3 spans 16 residues. Germline lookup yields CDR1 MDHEN and CDR2 SYDVKM. The CDR3 sequence: CASSSPLGETTDTQYF. The CDR3 DNA follows: TGTGCCAGCAGCTCCCCTTTGGGGGAAACAACAGATACGCAGTATTTT.